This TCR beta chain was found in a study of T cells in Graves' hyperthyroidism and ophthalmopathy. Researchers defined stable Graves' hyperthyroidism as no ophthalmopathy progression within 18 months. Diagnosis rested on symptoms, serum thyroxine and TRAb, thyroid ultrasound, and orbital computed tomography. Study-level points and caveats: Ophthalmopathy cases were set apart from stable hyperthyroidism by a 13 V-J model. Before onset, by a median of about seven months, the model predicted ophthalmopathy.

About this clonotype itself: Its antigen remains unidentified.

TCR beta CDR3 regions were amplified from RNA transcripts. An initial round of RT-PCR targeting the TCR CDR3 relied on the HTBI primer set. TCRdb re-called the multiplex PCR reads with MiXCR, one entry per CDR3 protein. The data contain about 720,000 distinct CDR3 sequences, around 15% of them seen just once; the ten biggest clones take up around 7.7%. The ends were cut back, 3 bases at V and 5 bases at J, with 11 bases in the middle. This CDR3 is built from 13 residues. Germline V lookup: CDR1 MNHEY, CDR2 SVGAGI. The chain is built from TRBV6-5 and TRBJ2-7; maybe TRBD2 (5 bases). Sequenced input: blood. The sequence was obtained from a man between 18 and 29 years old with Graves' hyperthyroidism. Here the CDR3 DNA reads TGTGCCAGCAGTTATCCAGAGACTAACGAGCAGTACTTC. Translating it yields CASSYPETNEQYF.